This is a list of T cell receptor beta chains from one sample in a study of patients and donors after allogeneic stem cell transplantation. A single record per CDR3 protein comes from TCRdb applying MiXCR to the RT-PCR reads. Found here are 920,000 or so distinct CDR3 sequences, about a sixth of them singletons; the top ten hold around 6%. Input material: blood, either unsorted or a sorted T cell fraction (not recorded which). All receptors derive from a human donor who was either an allogeneic HSCT recipient or a stem cell or donor lymphocyte infusion donor (not recorded which). It is not recorded whose cells these are; they may come from a transplant donor. CDR3s include the opening cysteine and the closing phenylalanine or tryptophan. D genes are given only for firm matches. Clone size appears in some rows only: once, few, many, or a class for an expanded clone.

few | TRBD2 | TRBJ2-1 | TRBV5-1 | TGCGCCAGCAGCTTGGTGGCTAGCGGGAGTAGAAATGAGCAGTTCTTC | CASSLVASGSRNEQFF
. | . | TRBJ2-2 | TRBV9 | TGTGCCAGCAGCGAGAGGGTCCGAGGGAACACCGGGGAGCTGTTTTTT | CASSERVRGNTGELFF
few | . | TRBJ1-3 | TRBV7-2 | TGTGCCAGCAGGGACGACAGGTCCGGAAACACCATATATTTT | CASRDDRSGNTIYF
. | . | TRBJ2-7 | TRBV29-1 | TGCAGCGCCATTACGGGTCTATCCGCGGAGCAGTACTTC | CSAITGLSAEQYF
many | . | TRBJ1-2 | TRBV20-1 | TGCAGTGCTAGAAAACCTACGGGACACCTTGGCTACACCTTC | CSARKPTGHLGYTF
few | . | TRBJ2-7 | TRBV3-1 | TGTGCCAGCAGCCAATCAGCGTTCTACGAGCAGTACTTC | CASSQSAFYEQYF
few | . | TRBJ2-7 | TRBV6-2/TRBV6-3 | TGTGCCAGCAGTTGGTCCCCCTCCTACGAGCAGTACTTC | CASSWSPSYEQYF
few | TRBD2 | TRBJ2-1 | TRBV27 | TGTGCCAGCAGGGGACTAGGATCCTACAATGAGCAGTTCTTC | CASRGLGSYNEQFF
. | . | TRBJ1-4 | TRBV4-3 | TGCGCCAGCAGCCCGTTACCAGGAACTAATGAAAAACTGTTTTTT | CASSPLPGTNEKLFF
. | TRBD1 | TRBJ1-1 | TRBV7-2 | TGTGCCAGCAGCTTCAGACCTACAGGGGGGGGTTTCTTT | CASSFRPTGGGFF
few | TRBD1 | TRBJ1-2 | TRBV4-1 | TGCGCCAGCAGCTACCCGGGACAGCACTATGGCTACACCTTC | CASSYPGQHYGYTF
few | . | TRBJ2-5 | TRBV27 | TGTGCCAGCAGTTTAATCGAGGTCGTACGCCAAGAGACCCAGTACTTC | CASSLIEVVRQETQYF
few | . | TRBJ2-7 | TRBV7-8 | TGTGCCAGCAGGGAGGATGGTCGGATCTACGAGCAGTACTTC | CASREDGRIYEQYF
. | . | TRBJ2-3 | TRBV12-3/TRBV12-4 | TGTGCCAGCGGACGGCACGGGGGCGGTACTAGCACAGATACGCAGTATTTT | CASGRHGGGTSTDTQYF
. | TRBD2 | TRBJ2-5 | TRBV20-1 | TGCAGTGCTAGAGATTTTCTTCGCGGGAGGGAGACCCAGTACTTC | CSARDFLRGRETQYF
. | TRBD2 | TRBJ2-7 | TRBV7-8 | TGTGCCAGCAGCGGGCTAGCGGGGACCTACGAGCAGTACTTC | CASSGLAGTYEQYF
. | TRBD1 | TRBJ2-2 | TRBV29-1 | TGCAGCGTTAACAGGGGGAACACCGGGGAGCTGTTTTTT | CSVNRGNTGELFF
few | . | TRBJ2-5 | TRBV5-1 | TGCGCCAGCGCAGAGCAGGCTCAAGAGACCCAGTACTTC | CASAEQAQETQYF
. | . | TRBJ2-1 | TRBV24-1 | TGTGCCACCAGTGATTGGGGCCTAGGGAGAGGCAATGAGCAGTTCTTC | CATSDWGLGRGNEQFF
. | . | TRBJ1-6 | TRBV14 | TGTGCCAGCAGCCAAGAGAGAAACAGGGAGGATTCACCCCTCCACTTT | CASSQERNREDSPLHF
. | . | TRBJ2-3 | TRBV5-1 | TGCGCCAGCAGGGACAGACACACAGATACGCAGTATTTT | CASRDRHTDTQYF
. | . | TRBJ1-5 | TRBV27 | TGTGCCAGCAGTTTAGACTGGGGGGGCAATCAGCCCCAGCATTTT | CASSLDWGGNQPQHF
. | . | TRBJ2-7 | TRBV20-1 | TGCAGTGCTTCGGACGGGCGGCGATCCTACGAGCAGTACTTC | CSASDGRRSYEQYF
. | TRBD1 | TRBJ2-3 | TRBV7-8 | TGTGCCAGCAGCCCCCAGGGGGCGGCGGGGCAGTATTTT | CASSPQGAAGQYF
few | . | TRBJ1-4 | TRBV29-1 | TGCAGCGCGAGCTACCTTGCATCGTACGAAAAACTGTTTTTT | CSASYLASYEKLFF
. | TRBD2 | TRBJ2-7 | TRBV24-1 | TGTGCCACCAGTGATGTGGGTAGCGGGAGCTACGAGCAGTACTTC | CATSDVGSGSYEQYF
. | TRBD1 | TRBJ1-1 | TRBV7-8 | TGTGCCAGCAGCTACTGGGACAGGGGGCAGGGAACTGAAGCTTTCTTT | CASSYWDRGQGTEAFF
few | . | TRBJ2-5 | TRBV12-3/TRBV12-4 | TGTGCCAGCAGTTTCAGCCTACCAAAGGAAGAGACCCAGTACTTC | CASSFSLPKEETQYF
many | . | TRBJ2-2 | TRBV20-1 | TGCAGTGCTAGACCACCGGGCACCGGGGAGCTGTTTTTT | CSARPPGTGELFF
few | . | TRBJ1-1 | TRBV5-1 | TGCGCCAGCAGCTTGAGACGGCCAGGAAACACTGAAGCTTTCTTT | CASSLRRPGNTEAFF
. | . | TRBJ1-1 | TRBV10-1 | TGCGCCAGCAATTTAGGCGCGGTGGAAGCTTTCTTT | CASNLGAVEAFF
. | . | TRBJ1-6 | TRBV5-6 | TGTGCCAGCAGCCCTCGGTCCTTTAATTCACCCCTCCACTTT | CASSPRSFNSPLHF
few | TRBD2 | TRBJ2-3 | TRBV29-1 | TGCAGCGGGTCCCCTAGCGGGAAACTGGAGAGCACAGATACGCAGTATTTT | CSGSPSGKLESTDTQYF
. | . | TRBJ2-7 | TRBV12-3/TRBV12-4 | TGTGCCAGCAGTGTAGCGAGGTACGAGCAGTACTTC | CASSVARYEQYF
. | TRBD1 | TRBJ2-3 | TRBV4-2 | TGTGCCAGCAGCCAAGATCCGGGACAGGTCGTCTTT | CASSQDPGQVVF
. | . | TRBJ2-7 | TRBV14 | TGTGCCAGCAGCCAAGATCTTTACACCTCCTACGAGCAGTACTTC | CASSQDLYTSYEQYF
. | . | TRBJ2-3 | TRBV10-3 | TGTGCCATCGGTCCGGCTAGCACAGATACGCAGTATTTT | CAIGPASTDTQYF
few | TRBD2 | TRBJ2-7 | TRBV5-6 | TGTGCCAGCGGGTTGGGGGGGAGCTCCTACGAGCAGTACTTC | CASGLGGSSYEQYF
. | TRBD1 | TRBJ1-2 | TRBV6-1 | TGTGCCAGCAGTAAAAACAGGGGCACTAACTATGGCTACACCTTC | CASSKNRGTNYGYTF
few | . | TRBJ1-6 | TRBV20-1 | TGCAGTGCTAGAGGTGAAAGATCATCACCCCTCCACTTT | CSARGERSSPLHF
many | . | TRBJ1-2 | TRBV12-3/TRBV12-4 | TGTGCCAGCAGTACGGGACTGACTGGCTACACCTTC | CASSTGLTGYTF
. | TRBD2 | TRBJ2-7 | TRBV3-1 | TGTGCCAGCAGCCAAGGTGGACTAGCGGGCTGGCAGTACTTC | CASSQGGLAGWQYF